Each of the 14 T cell receptor beta chains below was sequenced from the same sample in a study of OX40 agonist ivuxolimab in advanced cancers. Clones were sequenced by immunoSEQ multiplex PCR, and TCRdb holds only the in-frame ones, with some missing. The repertoire holds about 14,000 clones, with about four fifths as singletons. Sequences were derived from CD4+ or CD8+ T cells sorted from blood, sampled in a trial of the OX40 agonist ivuxolimab. The receptors were sampled from an adult with an advanced solid tumor such as melanoma, head and neck, liver or kidney cancer.

This rearrangement joins TRBV7-9 to TRBJ2-2, with 10 positions matching TRBD2. The CDR3 has 16 amino acids. J lost 1 base, V lost 5 bases, and 4 bases had no gene match. Germline values: CDR1 SEHNR, CDR2 FQNEAQ (reference sequence). The chain's CDR3 is CASSTGLAENTGELFF. The CDR3 region has the DNA TGTGCCAGCAGCACTGGACTAGCGGAGAACACCGGGGAGCTGTTTTTT.

The table lists this clone with a count of one. J is TRBJ1-1 and V is TRBV5-1; D ambiguous. V gave up 0 bases and J gave up 5 bases, with 11 bases separating them. The CDR3 is 14 residues long. Germline V gives CDR1 SGHRS, CDR2 YFSETQ. CDR3 nucleotides: TGCGCCAGCAGCTTGGATGGCAGACTGACTGAAGCTTTCTTT. Translating gives CASSLDGRLTEAFF.

V usage is TRBV11-2 and J usage is TRBJ2-2, with no clear D. Germline CDR1 SGHAT, CDR2 FQNNGV. Trimming pared 5 bases from V and 3 bases from J, leaving 16 bases between. CDR3 size: 16 residues. This CDR3 is CASSPILRRDTGELFF. CDR3 DNA: TGTGCCAGCAGCCCCATACTTCGTAGGGACACCGGGGAGCTGTTTTTT.

This clone is medium-sized within its sample. Different DNA sequences within this sample yield the same CDR3. This chain links TRBV9 with TRBJ1-1, with 8 bases lining up with TRBD1. CDR3 length: 15 amino acids. The V gene's germline CDR1 is SGDLS and CDR2 YYNGEE. V shed 0 bases and J 0 bases; nucleotides not matched to a gene: 1. The DNA of the CDR3 is TGTGCCAGCAGCGTAGGGACAGGGTTGAACACTGAAGCTTTCTTT. This gives the protein CASSVGTGLNTEAFF.

The V and J genes are TRBV27 and TRBJ1-1; D unresolved. The germline V gene encodes CDR1 MNHEY and CDR2 SMNVEV (reference sequence). The CDR3 has 13 amino acids. Trimming took off 3 bases at V and 2 bases at J, with 7 bases between the two ends. The CDR3 DNA reads TGTGCCAGCAGTTTTACTGGTAACACTGAAGCTTTCTTT. Protein: CASSFTGNTEAFF.

The J gene is TRBJ2-3, the V gene TRBV9; 10 positions match TRBD2. The V and J ends lost 3 bases and 1 base, in that order; junction bases with no gene match: 5. CDR1 is SGDLS and CDR2 is YYNGEE in the germline V gene. The CDR3 has 16 residues. The CDR3 here is CASSASLAGGTDTQYF. The CDR3 DNA follows: TGTGCCAGCAGCGCGTCGCTAGCGGGGGGCACAGATACGCAGTATTTT.

This chain joins TRBV13 and TRBJ2-1; D gene unclear. V was cut by 3 bases and J by 7 bases, with 7 bases left in between. CDR1 and CDR2 from the germline V gene are PRHDT and FYEKMQ (reference sequence). CDR3 length: 12 residues. This CDR3 reads CASSFTPNEQFF. The CDR3 DNA follows: TGTGCCAGCAGCTTTACCCCTAATGAGCAGTTCTTC. The full variable domain, with the rest looked up from reference TRBV13 and TRBJ2-1, is AAGVIQSPRHLIKEKRETATLKCYPIPRHDTVYWYQQGPGQDPQFLISFYEKMQSDKGSIPDRFSAQQFSDYHSELNMSSLELGDSALYFCASSFTPNEQFFGPGTRLTVL.

This clone was picked up one time. The chain couples TRBV27 to TRBJ1-2; the match to TRBD1 covers 7 bases. Germline V gene lookup returns CDR1 MNHEY and CDR2 SMNVEV (reference sequence). J was trimmed by 4 bases and V by 5 bases; bases with no gene match: 10. This CDR3 is built from 15 residues. The CDR3 nucleotides are TGTGCCAGCAGTAACCACCCGGGACAGATCTATGGCTACACCTTC. It specifies CASSNHPGQIYGYTF.

This rearrangement joins TRBV6-6 to TRBJ2-2; unclear D gene. CDR3 length: 13 amino acids. V lost 5 bases and J lost 4, with 8 bases in between. The germline CDR1 and CDR2 sequences are MNHNY and SVGAGI (reference sequence). The CDR3 loop is CASSPTVTGELFF. The CDR3 DNA reads as TGTGCCAGCAGTCCGACCGTCACCGGGGAGCTGTTTTTT.

This clone occurred a few times. The gene calls are TRBV15 and TRBJ1-2; D might be TRBD1 (6 bases). Trimming took off 0 bases at V and 6 bases at J, with 17 bases between the two ends. CDR3 length: 16 residues. Germline values: CDR1 LNHNV, CDR2 YYDKDF (reference sequence). The CDR3 is CATSREMDSARDGYTF. CDR3 coding DNA: TGTGCCACCAGCAGAGAGATGGACAGTGCGAGAGATGGCTACACCTTC.

The gene calls are TRBV4-3 and TRBJ2-7; D gene ambiguous. In germline, CDR1 is LGHNA, CDR2 YSLEER. V dropped 0 bases and J dropped 2 bases, with 8 bases sitting between them. This CDR3 spans 14 amino acids. The CDR3 loop reads CASSQDATTYEQYF. The DNA for the CDR3 is TGCGCCAGCAGCCAAGATGCCACGACCTACGAGCAGTACTTC.

There are a few counts of this clone. This chain joins TRBV27 and TRBJ1-5, with D possibly being TRBD1 (5 bases). Germline-derived CDR1 and CDR2 are MNHEY and SMNVEV (reference sequence). The CDR3 runs to 18 residues. V dropped 0 bases and J dropped 0 bases, with 15 bases sitting between them. The CDR3 bases are TGTGCCAGCAGTTTATCATTTAGGGGCGGTAATAGCAATCAGCCCCAGCATTTT. Amino acids: CASSLSFRGGNSNQPQHF.

The chain joins TRBV4-3 to TRBJ2-4; D is ambiguous. Germline V gives CDR1 LGHNA, CDR2 YSLEER. V lost 0 bases, J lost 0 bases, and 12 bases lay in between. The CDR3 spans 17 residues. The chain's CDR3 is CASSQDFQSIAKNIQYF. The CDR3 bases are TGCGCCAGCAGCCAAGATTTCCAGTCAATAGCCAAAAACATTCAGTACTTC.

The genes are TRBV6-6 and TRBJ2-3; D ambiguous. The CDR3 runs to 16 residues. Per germline, CDR1 MNHNY and CDR2 SVGAGI (reference sequence). Trimming pared 2 bases from V and 6 bases from J, leaving 18 bases between. The CDR3 protein is CASSYGPSQPRDTQYF. DNA of the CDR3: TGTGCCAGCAGTTACGGACCATCGCAGCCTCGGGATACGCAGTATTTT.